This TCR beta chain was sequenced in a study of blood T cell repertoires in COVID-19. Study at large: The United States, Italy and Spain provided the acute and convalescent COVID-19 samples.

Authors' analysis steps: It was from reference gene primer amplification that nucleated cell counts were estimated. This table comes from immunoSEQ multiplex PCR, and its TCRdb copy is limited to in-frame clones, with some not included. V and J calls and clone size are as listed in that table; D and trimming were resolved from the DNA. The profile shows 200,000 to 300,000 clones, 80% to 95% of them singletons. One Seattle source followed patients from active infection through their disease course. The germline V and J ends were trimmed by 8 bases and 2 bases, with 16 bases remaining between them. CDR3 size: 14 residues. Germline lookup yields CDR1 MNHEY and CDR2 SVGAGI.

Sequenced material: peripheral blood. V gene TRBV6-5 combines with J gene TRBJ2-7; D possibly corresponds to TRBD1 (6 bases). This clonotype was obtained from a man in his thirties or forties with COVID-19, enrolled during active disease. CDR3 residues: CASGDTGKTYEQYF. In DNA, the CDR3 is TGTGCCAGCGGAGATACAGGGAAAACCTACGAGCAGTACTTC.